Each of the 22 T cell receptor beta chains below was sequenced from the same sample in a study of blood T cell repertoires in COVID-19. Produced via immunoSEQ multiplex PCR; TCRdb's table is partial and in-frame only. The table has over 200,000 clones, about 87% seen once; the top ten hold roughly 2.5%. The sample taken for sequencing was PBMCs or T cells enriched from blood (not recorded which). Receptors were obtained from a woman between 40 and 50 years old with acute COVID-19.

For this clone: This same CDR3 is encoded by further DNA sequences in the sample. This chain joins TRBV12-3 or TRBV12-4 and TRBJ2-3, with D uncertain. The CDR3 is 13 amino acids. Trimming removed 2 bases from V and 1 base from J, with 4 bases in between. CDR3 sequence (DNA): TGTGCCAGCAGTTTATCAGGCACAGATACGCAGTATTTT. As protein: CASSLSGTDTQYF.

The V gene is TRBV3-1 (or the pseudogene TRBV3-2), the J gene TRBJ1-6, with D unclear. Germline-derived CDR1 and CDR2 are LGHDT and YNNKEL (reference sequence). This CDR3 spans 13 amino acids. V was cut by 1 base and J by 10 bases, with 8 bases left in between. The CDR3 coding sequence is TGTGCCAGCAGCCAAGCGGGGTTCTCACCCCTCCACTTT. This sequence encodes CASSQAGFSPLHF.

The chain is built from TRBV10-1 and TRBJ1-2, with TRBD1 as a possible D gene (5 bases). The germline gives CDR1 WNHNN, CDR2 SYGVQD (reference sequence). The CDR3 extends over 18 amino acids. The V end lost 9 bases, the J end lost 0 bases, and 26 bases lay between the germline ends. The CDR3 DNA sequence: TGCGCCAGGGTCCAAGGGTATTCAGGGATAAAGGCTAACTATGGCTACACCTTC. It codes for CARVQGYSGIKANYGYTF.

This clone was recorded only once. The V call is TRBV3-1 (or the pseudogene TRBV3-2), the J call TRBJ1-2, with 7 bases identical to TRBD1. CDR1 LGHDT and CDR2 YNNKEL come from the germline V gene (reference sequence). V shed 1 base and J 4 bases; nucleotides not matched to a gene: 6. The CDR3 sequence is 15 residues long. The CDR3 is CASSQGWRDSYGYTF. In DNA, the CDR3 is TGTGCCAGCAGCCAAGGATGGCGGGACAGCTATGGCTACACCTTC.

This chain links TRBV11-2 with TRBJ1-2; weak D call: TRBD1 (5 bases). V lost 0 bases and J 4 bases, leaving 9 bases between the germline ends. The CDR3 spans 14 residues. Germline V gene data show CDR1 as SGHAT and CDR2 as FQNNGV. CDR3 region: CASSLDGGPYGYTF. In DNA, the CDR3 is TGTGCCAGCAGCTTAGACGGGGGACCCTATGGCTACACCTTC.

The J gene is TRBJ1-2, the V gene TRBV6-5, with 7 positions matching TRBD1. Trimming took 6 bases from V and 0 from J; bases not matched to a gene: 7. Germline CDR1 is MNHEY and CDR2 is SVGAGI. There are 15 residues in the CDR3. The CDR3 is CASRKDRAPNYGYTF. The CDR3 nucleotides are TGTGCCAGCAGGAAAGACAGGGCTCCTAACTATGGCTACACCTTC.

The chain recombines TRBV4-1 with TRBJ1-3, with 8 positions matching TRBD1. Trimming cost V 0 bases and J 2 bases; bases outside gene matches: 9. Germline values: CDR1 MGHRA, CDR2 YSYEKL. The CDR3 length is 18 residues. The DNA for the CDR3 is TGCGCCAGCAGCCAAGATCGGGGGCAGGGGGCTGCTGGAAACACCATATATTTT. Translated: CASSQDRGQGAAGNTIYF.

As DNA, the CDR3 is TGTGCCAGTAGTACAACTAGCGGGGGTGGAGATACGCAGTATTTT. Translation gives CASSTTSGGGDTQYF. The chain couples TRBV19 to TRBJ2-3, with 11 bases that match TRBD2. Trimming took 4 bases from V and 5 from J; bases not matched to a gene: 5. The CDR3 spans 15 residues. The germline CDR1 and CDR2 sequences are LNHDA and SQIVND (reference sequence).

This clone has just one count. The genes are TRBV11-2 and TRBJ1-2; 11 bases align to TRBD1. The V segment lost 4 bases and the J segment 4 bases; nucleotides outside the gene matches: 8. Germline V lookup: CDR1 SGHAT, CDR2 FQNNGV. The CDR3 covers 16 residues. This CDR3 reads CASSSSDRGRSYGYTF. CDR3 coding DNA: TGTGCCAGCAGCTCATCGGACAGGGGGCGTAGCTATGGCTACACCTTC.

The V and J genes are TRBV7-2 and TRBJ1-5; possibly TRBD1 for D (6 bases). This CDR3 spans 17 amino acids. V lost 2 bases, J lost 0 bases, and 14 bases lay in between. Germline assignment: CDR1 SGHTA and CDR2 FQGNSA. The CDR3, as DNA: TGTGCCAGCAGCTTACGCCGGGGGGCGGATAGCAATCAGCCCCAGCATTTT. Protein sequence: CASSLRRGADSNQPQHF.

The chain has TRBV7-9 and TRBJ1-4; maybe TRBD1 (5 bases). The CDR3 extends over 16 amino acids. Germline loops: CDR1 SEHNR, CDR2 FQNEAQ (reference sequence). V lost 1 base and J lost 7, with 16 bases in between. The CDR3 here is CASSLGQRDSLEKLFF. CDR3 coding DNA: TGTGCCAGCAGCTTAGGCCAGCGAGACAGCCTTGAAAAACTGTTTTTT.

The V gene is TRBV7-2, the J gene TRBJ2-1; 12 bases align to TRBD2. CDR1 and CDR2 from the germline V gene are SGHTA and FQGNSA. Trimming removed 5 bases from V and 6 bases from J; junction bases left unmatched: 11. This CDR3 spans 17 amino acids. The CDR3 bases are TGTGCCAGCAGCCTCGGACTAGCGGGAATACTCCCCAATGAGCAGTTCTTC. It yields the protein CASSLGLAGILPNEQFF.

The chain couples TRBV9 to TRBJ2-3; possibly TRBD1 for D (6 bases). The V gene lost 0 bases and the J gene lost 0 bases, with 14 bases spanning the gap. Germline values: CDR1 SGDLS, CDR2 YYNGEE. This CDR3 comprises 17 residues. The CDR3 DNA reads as TGTGCCAGCAGCGTAGTCCCCGGACAGCTTAGCACAGATACGCAGTATTTT. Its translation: CASSVVPGQLSTDTQYF.

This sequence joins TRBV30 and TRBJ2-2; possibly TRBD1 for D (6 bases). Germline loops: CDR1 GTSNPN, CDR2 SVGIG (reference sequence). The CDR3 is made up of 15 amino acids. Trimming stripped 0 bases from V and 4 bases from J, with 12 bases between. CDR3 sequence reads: CAWSVRGSFTGELFF. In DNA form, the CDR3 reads TGTGCCTGGAGTGTAAGGGGGAGCTTCACCGGGGAGCTGTTTTTT.

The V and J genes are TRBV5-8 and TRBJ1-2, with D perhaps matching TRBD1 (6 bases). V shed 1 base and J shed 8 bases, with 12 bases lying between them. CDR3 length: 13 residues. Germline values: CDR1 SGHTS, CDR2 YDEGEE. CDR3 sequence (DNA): TGTGCCAGCAGCTTGAACAGGGAGAGGGGCTACACCTTC. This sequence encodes CASSLNRERGYTF.

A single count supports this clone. CDR3 amino acids: CAWSIIRGPGNTIYF. In nucleotides, the CDR3 is TGTGCCTGGAGTATTATCAGGGGGCCCGGAAACACCATATATTTT. The chain combines TRBV30 with TRBJ1-3; TRBD1 aligns across 8 bases. Germline lookup yields CDR1 GTSNPN and CDR2 SVGIG (reference sequence). V was pared by 2 bases and J by 4 bases, with 7 bases of the junction left unmatched. The CDR3 has 15 residues.

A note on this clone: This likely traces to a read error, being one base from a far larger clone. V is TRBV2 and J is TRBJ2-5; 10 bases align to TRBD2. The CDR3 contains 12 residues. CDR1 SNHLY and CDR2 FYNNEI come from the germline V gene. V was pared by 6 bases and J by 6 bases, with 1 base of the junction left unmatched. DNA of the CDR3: TGTGCCAGCAGACTAGCGGGACAGACCCAGTACTTC. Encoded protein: CASRLAGQTQYF.

CDR3 sequence reads: CASSIEEARDYGYTF. The CDR3 DNA reads as TGTGCCAGTAGTATTGAAGAAGCGAGGGACTATGGCTACACCTTC. This chain links TRBV19 with TRBJ1-2; no firm D call. The CDR3 has 15 residues. Trimming pared 3 bases from V and 3 bases from J, leaving 14 bases between. CDR1 is LNHDA, CDR2 SQIVND, per germline (reference sequence).

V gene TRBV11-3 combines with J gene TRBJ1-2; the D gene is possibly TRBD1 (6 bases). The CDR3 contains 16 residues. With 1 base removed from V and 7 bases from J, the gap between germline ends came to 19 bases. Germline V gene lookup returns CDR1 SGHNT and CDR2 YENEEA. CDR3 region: CASSLASTGFRPGYTF. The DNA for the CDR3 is TGTGCCAGCAGCTTAGCCTCAACAGGGTTTCGGCCTGGCTACACCTTC.

CDR3 region: CASSLGPPGGPQETQYF. DNA of the CDR3: TGTGCCAGCAGCTTAGGGCCCCCAGGGGGGCCGCAAGAGACCCAGTACTTC. The rearrangement uses TRBV7-6 and TRBJ2-5; a possible D gene is TRBD1 (7 bases). V was cut by 1 base and J by 2 bases, with 17 bases left in between. CDR1 and CDR2 from the germline V gene are SGHVS and FNYEAQ. This CDR3 region has 17 residues. Using reference TRBV7-6 and TRBJ2-5 for the parts outside the CDR3, the full variable domain is GAGVSQSPRYKVTKRGQDVALRCDPISGHVSLYWYRQALGQGPEFLTYFNYEAQQDKSGLPNDRFSAERPEGSISTLTIQRTEQRDSAMYRCASSLGPPGGPQETQYFGPGTRLLVL.

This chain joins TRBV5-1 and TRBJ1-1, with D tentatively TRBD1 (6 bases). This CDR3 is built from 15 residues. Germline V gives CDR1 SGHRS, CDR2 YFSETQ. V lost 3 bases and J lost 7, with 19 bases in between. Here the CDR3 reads CASSSLGSRTDEAFF. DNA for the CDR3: TGCGCCAGCAGCTCGCTTGGCTCGAGGACAGATGAAGCTTTCTTT.

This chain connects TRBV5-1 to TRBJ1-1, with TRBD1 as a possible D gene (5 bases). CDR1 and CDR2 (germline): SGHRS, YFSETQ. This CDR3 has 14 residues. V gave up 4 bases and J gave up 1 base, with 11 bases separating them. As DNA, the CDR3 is TGCGCCAGCAGCGACCAGACAGCGAACACTGAAGCTTTCTTT. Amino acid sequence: CASSDQTANTEAFF.